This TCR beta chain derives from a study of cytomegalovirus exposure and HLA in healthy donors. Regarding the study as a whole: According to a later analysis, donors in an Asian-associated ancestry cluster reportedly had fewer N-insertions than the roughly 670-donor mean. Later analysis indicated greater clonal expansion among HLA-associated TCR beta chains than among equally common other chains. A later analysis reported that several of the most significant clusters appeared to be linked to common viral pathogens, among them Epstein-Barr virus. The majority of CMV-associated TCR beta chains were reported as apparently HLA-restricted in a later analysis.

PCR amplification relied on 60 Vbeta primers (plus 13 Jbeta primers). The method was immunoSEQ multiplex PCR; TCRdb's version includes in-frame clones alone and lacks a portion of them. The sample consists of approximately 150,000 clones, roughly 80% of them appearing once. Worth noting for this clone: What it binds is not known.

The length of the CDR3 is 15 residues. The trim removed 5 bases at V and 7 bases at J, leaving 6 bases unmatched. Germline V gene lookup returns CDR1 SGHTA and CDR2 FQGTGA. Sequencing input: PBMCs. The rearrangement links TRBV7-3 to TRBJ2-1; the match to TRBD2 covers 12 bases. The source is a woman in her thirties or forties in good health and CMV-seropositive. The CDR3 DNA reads TGTGCCAGCAGCCTGCTAGCGGGAGGGCCTAATGAGCAGTTCTTC. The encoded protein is CASSLLAGGPNEQFF.